These 20 T cell receptor beta chains came from one sample sequenced in a study of CD8 T cells in Susac syndrome. Random hexamers were used to reverse transcribe roughly 0.45 to 1 ug of RNA. A single record per CDR3 protein comes from TCRdb applying MiXCR to the immunoSEQ multiplex PCR reads. Among fewer than 350,000 distinct CDR3 sequences listed, roughly 85% were seen once. Sequences were obtained from CD8+ T cells from PBMCs. The receptors originated from a human donor with multiple sclerosis.

This chain joins TRBV4-1 and TRBJ1-1; D not certain. The germline V and J ends were trimmed by 1 base and 5 bases, with 26 bases remaining between them. Germline CDR1 MGHRA, CDR2 YSYEKL. The CDR3 has 19 residues. CDR3: CASSQVAHGEVRYRTEAFF. In DNA form, the CDR3 reads TGCGCCAGCAGCCAAGTCGCCCACGGGGAAGTGAGGTATCGAACTGAAGCTTTCTTT.

In this sample, this clonotype turned up once. V is TRBV12-3 or TRBV12-4 and J is TRBJ2-5; 9 nucleotides agree with TRBD2. The CDR3 spans 16 residues. The junction had 12 bases not matched to a gene; V was cut back by 7 bases and J by 3 bases. DNA for the CDR3: TGTGCCAGCACCTCCTTTTCTGCGGGAGGGGAAGAGACCCAGTACTTC. As protein: CASTSFSAGGEETQYF.

The chain carries TRBV7-9 and TRBJ2-3; no clear D. The CDR3 runs 15 residues. Looked up from germline, CDR1 is SEHNR and CDR2 is FQNEAQ (reference sequence). V dropped 5 bases and J dropped 0 bases, with 12 bases sitting between them. The CDR3 sequence is CASSLQRFSTDTQYF. CDR3 nucleotides: TGTGCCAGCAGCCTCCAACGTTTTAGCACAGATACGCAGTATTTT.

This clonotype was counted a few times. This chain joins TRBV4-1 and TRBJ2-2; no clear D. Germline loops: CDR1 MGHRA, CDR2 YSYEKL. The germline V and J ends were trimmed by 4 bases and 5 bases, with 8 bases remaining between them. The CDR3 has 13 amino acids. In nucleotides, the CDR3 is TGCGCCAGCAGCCCCCTAGAGACCGGGGAGCTGTTTTTT. As protein: CASSPLETGELFF.

V is TRBV11-2 and J is TRBJ2-2; D perhaps matches TRBD2 (5 bases). The CDR3 loop spans 16 amino acids. V lost 5 bases, J lost 8 bases, and 21 bases lay in between. Germline CDR1 and CDR2: SGHAT and FQNNGV. The CDR3 sequence is CASSPLGSIPSGELFF. CDR3 sequence (DNA): TGTGCCAGCAGCCCCCTTGGGAGTATCCCATCTGGGGAGCTGTTTTTT.

The V gene is TRBV27, the J gene TRBJ2-2; 10 positions match TRBD2. J gave up 4 bases and V 5 bases, and 7 bases lay outside the gene matches. The CDR3 is 16 amino acids. The germline V gene encodes CDR1 MNHEY and CDR2 SMNVEV (reference sequence). The CDR3 protein is CASSPVAGGGTGELFF. The CDR3, as DNA: TGTGCCAGCAGTCCCGTAGCGGGAGGAGGCACCGGGGAGCTGTTTTTT.

The rearrangement joins TRBV7-9 to TRBJ2-1; weak D call: TRBD2 (5 bases). The CDR3 extends over 12 amino acids. V lost 6 bases, J lost 6 bases, and 9 bases lay in between. The germline V gene has CDR1 SEHNR and CDR2 FQNEAQ (reference sequence). The CDR3 sequence: CASRLGSNEQFF. The CDR3 DNA is TGTGCCAGCAGGCTGGGGAGCAATGAGCAGTTCTTC.

V is TRBV7-9 and J is TRBJ2-7; D not certain. Trimming cost V 1 base and J 5 bases, with 12 bases left between them. CDR1 and CDR2 from the germline V gene are SEHNR and FQNEAQ (reference sequence). The CDR3 is 14 amino acids. In nucleotides, the CDR3 is TGTGCCAGCAGCTTAGGGCTAGGCCTGAACGAGCAGTACTTC. As protein: CASSLGLGLNEQYF.

This clonotype was seen a few times. This chain joins TRBV25-1 and TRBJ2-1; TRBD2 matches 11 bases. This CDR3 has 16 residues. V dropped 5 bases and J dropped 2; count of bases not matched to a gene: 5. Germline CDR1 is MGHDK and CDR2 is SYGVNS. CDR3 in amino acids: CASSLGLAGAYNEQFF. For the CDR3, the DNA is TGTGCCAGCAGTCTAGGACTAGCGGGCGCCTACAATGAGCAGTTCTTC.

The chain recombines TRBV11-2 with TRBJ2-3; tentatively, D is TRBD2 (6 bases). Looked up from germline, CDR1 is SGHAT and CDR2 is FQNNGV. This CDR3 is 16 amino acids long. V was trimmed by 3 bases and J by 5 bases, leaving 18 bases between them. Here the CDR3 reads CASSFWGRRDGDTQYF. DNA for the CDR3: TGTGCCAGCAGCTTTTGGGGAAGGAGGGACGGAGATACGCAGTATTTT.

The CDR3 loop reads CASTSGYHEQFF. The CDR3, as DNA: TGTGCCAGCACTAGCGGCTACCATGAGCAGTTCTTC. The chain employs TRBV21-1 and TRBJ2-1; the table's D call of TRBD2 was not tested on the DNA. TRBV21-1 is a pseudogene. The CDR3 contains 12 residues.

J is TRBJ2-7 and V is TRBV13; D remains ambiguous. In germline, CDR1 is PRHDT, CDR2 FYEKMQ (reference sequence). V was clipped by 6 bases and J by 2 bases, with 8 bases between them. The CDR3 extends over 12 amino acids. CDR3 protein: CASSTKPYEQYF. For the CDR3, the DNA is TGTGCCAGCAGTACAAAGCCCTACGAGCAGTACTTC.

The gene calls are TRBV7-9 and TRBJ1-2; 9 bases map to TRBD1. Germline V gene data show CDR1 as SEHNR and CDR2 as FQNEAQ (reference sequence). V trimming: 6 bases; J trimming: 8 bases; junction bases outside the gene matches: 7. This CDR3 has 13 residues. DNA for the CDR3: TGTGCCAGCAGTGTGGGGACAGGGTTGGGCTACACCTTC. It translates to CASSVGTGLGYTF.

This CDR3 reads CSTYGGSEAFF. The CDR3 DNA reads TGCAGCACCTACGGAGGATCTGAAGCTTTCTTT. The chain is built from TRBV29-1 and TRBJ1-1; D unresolved. This CDR3 region has 11 residues. The germline gives CDR1 SQVTM, CDR2 ANQGSEA. The ends were cut back, 8 bases at V and 6 bases at J, with 13 bases in the middle. Combining the CDR3 with reference TRBV29-1 and TRBJ1-1 gives the whole variable domain SAVISQKPSRDICQRGTSLTIQCQVDSQVTMMFWYRQQPGQSLTLIATANQGSEATYESGFVIDKFPISRPNLTFSTLTVSNMSPEDSSIYLCSTYGGSEAFFGQGTRLTVV.

This clonotype appeared once. The gene calls are TRBV29-1 and TRBJ2-3; D uncertain. From germline, CDR1 is SQVTM and CDR2 ANQGSEA. CDR3 size: 12 residues. V gave up 4 bases and J gave up 0 bases, with 5 bases separating them. Here the CDR3 DNA reads TGCAGCGTTGGATACAGCACAGATACGCAGTATTTT. It codes for CSVGYSTDTQYF.

A single count supports this clonotype. The chain joins TRBV7-8 to TRBJ1-1; the match to TRBD1 covers 9 bases. CDR1 and CDR2 (germline): SGHVS, FQNEAQ. V lost 6 bases and J lost 3; bases outside the gene matches: 8. The CDR3 covers 15 residues. In nucleotides, the CDR3 is TGTGCCAGCAGTCCTTCGACAGGGGGGCACACTGAAGCTTTCTTT. Translation: CASSPSTGGHTEAFF.

The rearrangement links TRBV2 to TRBJ1-2, with D possibly TRBD1 on 6 matching bases. V lost 4 bases to trimming and J lost 4 bases, with 16 bases between them. The germline gives CDR1 SNHLY, CDR2 FYNNEI. The CDR3 covers 15 residues. The CDR3 loop reads CASSVTDSVSYGYTF. CDR3 coding DNA: TGTGCCAGCAGTGTAACGGACAGTGTCTCCTATGGCTACACCTTC.

The chain couples TRBV5-8 to TRBJ1-2; no firm D call. Trimming removed 3 bases from V and 4 bases from J, with 10 bases in between. CDR1 and CDR2 from the germline V gene are SGHTS and YDEGEE. The CDR3 runs to 13 residues. The CDR3 DNA reads TGTGCCAGCAGCTCGGACGGCGGCTATGGCTACACCTTC. It codes for CASSSDGGYGYTF.

The chain couples TRBV2 to TRBJ1-5, with a tentative D call TRBD1 (6 bases). V was pared by 6 bases and J by 3 bases, with 39 bases between. Germline V gives CDR1 SNHLY, CDR2 FYNNEI. The CDR3 totals 23 residues. In nucleotides, the CDR3 is TGTGCCAGCAGGGGTGTAGGGTTATCGGGGGGGGAAACAGGGCTACCCCACAATCAGCCCCAGCATTTT. It codes for CASRGVGLSGGETGLPHNQPQHF.

The V call is TRBV13, the J call TRBJ1-1; D is unclear. The CDR3 consists of 12 residues. Germline V gene lookup returns CDR1 PRHDT and CDR2 FYEKMQ (reference sequence). The germline V and J ends were trimmed by 1 base and 8 bases, with 8 bases remaining between them. The CDR3 bases are TGTGCCAGCAGCTTAGAGGACGGCGAAGCTTTCTTT. It is translated as CASSLEDGEAFF.